This TCR beta chain is drawn from a study of CD8+CD57+ T cells in acquired aplastic anemia. Study as a whole: Average DNA yield from sorted CD4+ and CD8+ cells was around 3 ug.

Many counts were recorded for this clonotype. Template material for TCR beta VDJ and CDR3 profiling consisted of genomic DNA. MiXCR, run by TCRdb on the reads, gives a single entry per CDR3 protein. This sample has 400,000 to 500,000 distinct CDR3 sequences, with roughly 68% found just once. Trimming removed 7 bases at V and 0 bases at J, with 13 bases between. Germline V gene sequence: CDR1 SGHTA, CDR2 FQGNSA. This CDR3 spans 16 amino acids. The TCR originated in a human donor in good health, serving as a control. The V call is TRBV7-2, the J call TRBJ2-6; D not certain. Input material: sorted CD4+, CD8+, or CD8+CD57+ T cells (not recorded which) from PBMCs. This CDR3 reads CASNRAEVSGANVLTF. In DNA form, the CDR3 reads TGTGCCAGCAACCGAGCAGAAGTCTCTGGGGCCAACGTCCTGACTTTC. Full variable domain (remainder filled in from reference TRBV7-2 and TRBJ2-6): GAGVSQSPSNKVTEKGKDVELRCDPISGHTALYWYRQSLGQGLEFLIYFQGNSAPDKSGLPSDRFSAERTGGSVSTLTIQRTQQEDSAVYLCASNRAEVSGANVLTFGAGSRLTVL.